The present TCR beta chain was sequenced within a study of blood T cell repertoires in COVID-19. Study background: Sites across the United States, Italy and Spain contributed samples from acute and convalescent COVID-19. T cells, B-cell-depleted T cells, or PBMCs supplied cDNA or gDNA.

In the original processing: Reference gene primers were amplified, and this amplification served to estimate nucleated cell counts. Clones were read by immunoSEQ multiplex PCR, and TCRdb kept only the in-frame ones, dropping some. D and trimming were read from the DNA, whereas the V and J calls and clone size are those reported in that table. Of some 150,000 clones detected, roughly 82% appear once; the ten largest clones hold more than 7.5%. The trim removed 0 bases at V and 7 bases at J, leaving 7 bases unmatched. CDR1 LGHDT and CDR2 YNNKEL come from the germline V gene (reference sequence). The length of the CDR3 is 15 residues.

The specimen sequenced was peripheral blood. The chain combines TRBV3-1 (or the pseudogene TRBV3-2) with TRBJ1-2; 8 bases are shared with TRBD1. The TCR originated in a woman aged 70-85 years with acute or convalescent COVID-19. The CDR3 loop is CASSQDETGVSGYTF. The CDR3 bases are TGTGCCAGCAGCCAAGATGAGACAGGGGTTAGTGGCTACACCTTC.